A selection of T cell receptor beta chains follows, all from one sample in a study of preoperative IRX-2 immunotherapy in early breast cancer. The method was immunoSEQ multiplex PCR; TCRdb's version includes in-frame clones alone and lacks a portion of them. The sample contains 20,000 to 30,000 clones, 80% to 90% of which appear only once. The material was tumor tissue, obtained after IRX-2 immunotherapy. The source of these receptors is a human donor with breast cancer. Each CDR3 is given with its conserved first and last residue. The D gene is left open where the match is weak. Size is omitted from some rows. Given values are once, few, many or a class for expanded clones.

cdr3_nt: TGTGCCAGACAGGGGCGCAATTCACCCCTCCACTTT
cdr3_aa: CARQGRNSPLHF
j_call: TRBJ1-6
d_call: TRBD1
v_call: TRBV2
clone_size: .

cdr3_nt: TGTGCCAGCAGTGACTCTAATCAATCCATATATTTT
cdr3_aa: CASSDSNQSIYF
j_call: TRBJ1-3
d_call: .
v_call: TRBV25-1
clone_size: .

cdr3_nt: TGTGCCAGCAACGGGGGTCGGACTGAAGCTTTCTTT
cdr3_aa: CASNGGRTEAFF
j_call: TRBJ1-1
d_call: .
v_call: TRBV6-1
clone_size: .

cdr3_nt: TGTGCCAGCAGTCCCTTTTATCTTGGCGAGAGCTCCTACGAGCAGTACTTC
cdr3_aa: CASSPFYLGESSYEQYF
j_call: TRBJ2-7
d_call: .
v_call: TRBV27
clone_size: .

cdr3_nt: TGTGCCAGCAGCGCCGCCGAGAGCTACACTGAAGCTTTCTTT
cdr3_aa: CASSAAESYTEAFF
j_call: TRBJ1-1
d_call: .
v_call: TRBV7-8
clone_size: .

cdr3_nt: TGTGCCAGCAGCTTAGGTAACTCTGGGGCCAACGTCCTGACTTTC
cdr3_aa: CASSLGNSGANVLTF
j_call: TRBJ2-6
d_call: .
v_call: TRBV7-9
clone_size: .

cdr3_nt: TGTGCCAGCAGCTCCTGGGGGTCCGACGAGCAGTACTTC
cdr3_aa: CASSSWGSDEQYF
j_call: TRBJ2-7
d_call: .
v_call: TRBV5-6
clone_size: .

cdr3_nt: TGTGCCAGCAGTTACTATAAGGGTTCCCAGCAGTACTTC
cdr3_aa: CASSYYKGSQQYF
j_call: TRBJ2-7
d_call: .
v_call: TRBV6-5
clone_size: .

cdr3_nt: TGTGCCAGCAGTTCGTCCCTAAGCGGAAACACCATATATTTT
cdr3_aa: CASSSSLSGNTIYF
j_call: TRBJ1-3
d_call: .
v_call: TRBV6-6
clone_size: .

cdr3_nt: TGTGCCAGCAGTTCATGGGACCGGGACAGGGGTGAAAAACTGTTTTTT
cdr3_aa: CASSSWDRDRGEKLFF
j_call: TRBJ1-4
d_call: TRBD1
v_call: TRBV28
clone_size: .

cdr3_nt: TGTGCCAGTATTTTGACAGGGGTGGGCGGGGAGCTGTTTTTT
cdr3_aa: CASILTGVGGELFF
j_call: TRBJ2-2
d_call: TRBD1
v_call: TRBV19
clone_size: .

cdr3_nt: TGTGCCAGCAGCTTGGGTCTGACAGGGCGCGAAAAACTGTTTTTT
cdr3_aa: CASSLGLTGREKLFF
j_call: TRBJ1-4
d_call: TRBD1
v_call: TRBV5-5
clone_size: few

cdr3_nt: TGTGCCAGCAGACTAGCGGGGGAGGTGGAGACCCAGTACTTC
cdr3_aa: CASRLAGEVETQYF
j_call: TRBJ2-5
d_call: TRBD2
v_call: TRBV6-5
clone_size: few

cdr3_nt: TGTGCCAGCAATCCCTGGGACAGCCAAGAGACCCAGTACTTC
cdr3_aa: CASNPWDSQETQYF
j_call: TRBJ2-5
d_call: TRBD1
v_call: TRBV6-6
clone_size: .

cdr3_nt: TGCAGCGTGGGTGGGGGTGGAGGTCAGCCCCAGCATTTT
cdr3_aa: CSVGGGGGQPQHF
j_call: TRBJ1-5
d_call: .
v_call: TRBV29-1
clone_size: .

cdr3_nt: TGTGCCAGCAGCCCATTACACGGGGGGTCCTACAATGAGCAGTTCTTC
cdr3_aa: CASSPLHGGSYNEQFF
j_call: TRBJ2-1
d_call: TRBD2
v_call: TRBV7-8
clone_size: .

cdr3_nt: TGTGCCAGCAGCTTGGTTCACAATGAGCAGTTCTTC
cdr3_aa: CASSLVHNEQFF
j_call: TRBJ2-1
d_call: .
v_call: TRBV5-4
clone_size: once

cdr3_nt: TGCGCCAGCAGAGTTAGCGGGGGGGGGAACACCGGGGAGCTGTTTTTT
cdr3_aa: CASRVSGGGNTGELFF
j_call: TRBJ2-2
d_call: TRBD2
v_call: TRBV10-2
clone_size: .